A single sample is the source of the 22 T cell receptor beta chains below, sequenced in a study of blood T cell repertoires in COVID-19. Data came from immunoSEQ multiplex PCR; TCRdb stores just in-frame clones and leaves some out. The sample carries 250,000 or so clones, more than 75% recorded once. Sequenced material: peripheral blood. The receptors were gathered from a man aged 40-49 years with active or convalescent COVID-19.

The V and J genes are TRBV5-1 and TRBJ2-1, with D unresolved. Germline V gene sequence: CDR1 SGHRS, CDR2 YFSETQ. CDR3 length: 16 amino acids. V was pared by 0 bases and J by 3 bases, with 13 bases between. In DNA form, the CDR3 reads TGCGCCAGCAGCTTGGGTTCAGTTGCCCGCTACAATGAGCAGTTCTTC. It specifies CASSLGSVARYNEQFF.

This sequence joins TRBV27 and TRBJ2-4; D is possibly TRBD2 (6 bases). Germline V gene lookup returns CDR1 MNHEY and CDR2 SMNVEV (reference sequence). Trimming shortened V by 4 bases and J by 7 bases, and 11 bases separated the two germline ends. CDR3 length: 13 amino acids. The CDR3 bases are TGTGCCAGCAGTTGGAGGGAAGGTAACATTCAGTACTTC. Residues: CASSWREGNIQYF.

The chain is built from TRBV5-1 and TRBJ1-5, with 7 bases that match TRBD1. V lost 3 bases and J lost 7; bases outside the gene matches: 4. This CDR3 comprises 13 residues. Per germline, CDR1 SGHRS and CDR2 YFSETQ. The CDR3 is CASSWETGQPQHF. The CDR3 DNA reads TGCGCCAGCAGCTGGGAGACAGGGCAGCCCCAGCATTTT.

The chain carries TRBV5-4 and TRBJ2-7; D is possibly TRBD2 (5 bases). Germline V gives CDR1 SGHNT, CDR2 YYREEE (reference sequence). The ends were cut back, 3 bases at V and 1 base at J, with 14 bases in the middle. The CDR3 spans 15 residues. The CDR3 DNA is TGTGCCAGCAGCTCGTGGCGCGGGTTGTCCTACGAGCAGTACTTC. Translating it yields CASSSWRGLSYEQYF.

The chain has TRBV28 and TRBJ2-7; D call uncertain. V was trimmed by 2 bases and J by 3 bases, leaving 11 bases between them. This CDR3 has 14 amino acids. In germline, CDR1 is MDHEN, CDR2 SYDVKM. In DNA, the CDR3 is TGTGCCAGCAGTTTAGGCAGTAGGAGCTACGAGCAGTACTTC. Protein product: CASSLGSRSYEQYF.

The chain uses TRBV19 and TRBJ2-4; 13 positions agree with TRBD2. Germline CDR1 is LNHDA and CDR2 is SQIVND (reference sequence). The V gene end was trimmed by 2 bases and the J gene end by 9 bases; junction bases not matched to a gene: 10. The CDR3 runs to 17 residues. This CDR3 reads CASSIQTSGGSEGIQYF. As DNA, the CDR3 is TGTGCCAGTAGTATACAGACTAGCGGGGGGTCCGAGGGCATTCAGTACTTC.

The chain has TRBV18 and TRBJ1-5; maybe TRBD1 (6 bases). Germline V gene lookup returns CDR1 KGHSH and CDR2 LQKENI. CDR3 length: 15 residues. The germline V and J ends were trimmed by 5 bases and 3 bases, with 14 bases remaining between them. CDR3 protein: CASSSTGGDNQPQHF. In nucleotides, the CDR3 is TGTGCCAGCTCATCGACAGGAGGTGACAATCAGCCCCAGCATTTT.

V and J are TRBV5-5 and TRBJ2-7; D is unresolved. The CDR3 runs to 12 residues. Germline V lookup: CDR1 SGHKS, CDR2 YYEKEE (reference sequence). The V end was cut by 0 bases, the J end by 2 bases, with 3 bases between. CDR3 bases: TGTGCCAGCAGCTTGGTTACCTACGAGCAGTACTTC. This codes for CASSLVTYEQYF.

The chain's CDR3 is CASSHTIPPGTDTQYF. CDR3 nucleotide sequence: TGTGCCAGCAGCCACACAATCCCGCCTGGCACAGATACGCAGTATTTT. The V and J genes are TRBV3-1 (or the pseudogene TRBV3-2) and TRBJ2-3, with D hard to call. Germline lookup yields CDR1 LGHDT and CDR2 YNNKEL (reference sequence). The CDR3 contains 16 residues. Trimming pared 3 bases from V and 1 base from J, leaving 14 bases between.

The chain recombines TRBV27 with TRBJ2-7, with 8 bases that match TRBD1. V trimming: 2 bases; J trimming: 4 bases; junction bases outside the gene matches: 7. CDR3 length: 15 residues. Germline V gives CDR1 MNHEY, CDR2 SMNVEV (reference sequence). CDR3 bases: TGTGCCAGCAGTTTAGTTTCAGGGGGCGCGTACGAGCAGTACTTC. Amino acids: CASSLVSGGAYEQYF.

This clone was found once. CDR3 nucleotide sequence: TGTGCCAGCAGTTTATGGCATGGGGGCACCAGTAGCAATCAGCCCCAGCATTTT. Translated, it gives CASSLWHGGTSSNQPQHF. The rearrangement uses TRBV28 and TRBJ1-5; weak D call: TRBD1 (6 bases). The germline V gene encodes CDR1 MDHEN and CDR2 SYDVKM. The CDR3 is 18 residues long. Trimming shortened V by 0 bases and J by 0 bases, and 15 bases separated the two germline ends.

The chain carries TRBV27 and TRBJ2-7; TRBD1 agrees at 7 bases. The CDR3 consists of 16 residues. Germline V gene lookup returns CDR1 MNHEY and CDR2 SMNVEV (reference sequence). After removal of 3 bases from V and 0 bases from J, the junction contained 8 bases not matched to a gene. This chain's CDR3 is CASSFSGRGSSYEQYF. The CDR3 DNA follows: TGTGCCAGCAGTTTTTCGGGCAGGGGGAGCTCCTACGAGCAGTACTTC.

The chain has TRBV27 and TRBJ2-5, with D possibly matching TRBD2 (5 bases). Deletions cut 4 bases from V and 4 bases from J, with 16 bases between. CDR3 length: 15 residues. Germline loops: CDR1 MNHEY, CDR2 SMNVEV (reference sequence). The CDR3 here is CASSWARGSGETQYF. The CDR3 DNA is TGTGCCAGCAGTTGGGCCCGAGGGTCGGGAGAGACCCAGTACTTC.

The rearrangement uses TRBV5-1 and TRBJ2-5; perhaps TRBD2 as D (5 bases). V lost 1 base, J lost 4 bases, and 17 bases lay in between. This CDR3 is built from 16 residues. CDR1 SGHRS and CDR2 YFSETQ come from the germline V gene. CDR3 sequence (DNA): TGCGCCAGCAGCTTGCGGGGTCCGGTTGCCTTAGAGACCCAGTACTTC. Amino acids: CASSLRGPVALETQYF.

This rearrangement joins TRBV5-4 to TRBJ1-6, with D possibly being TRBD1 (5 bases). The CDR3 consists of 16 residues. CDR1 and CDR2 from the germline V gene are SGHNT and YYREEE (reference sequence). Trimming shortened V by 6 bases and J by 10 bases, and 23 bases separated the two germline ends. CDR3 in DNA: TGTGCCAGCAACACGCTAGGGGCAGGGAAATTATCACCCCTCCACTTT. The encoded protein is CASNTLGAGKLSPLHF.

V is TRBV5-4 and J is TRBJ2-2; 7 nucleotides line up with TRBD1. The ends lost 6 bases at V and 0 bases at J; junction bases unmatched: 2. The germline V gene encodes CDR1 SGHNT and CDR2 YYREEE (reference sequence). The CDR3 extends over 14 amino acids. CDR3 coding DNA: TGTGCCAGCATGACAGGGTCGAACACCGGGGAGCTGTTTTTT. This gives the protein CASMTGSNTGELFF.

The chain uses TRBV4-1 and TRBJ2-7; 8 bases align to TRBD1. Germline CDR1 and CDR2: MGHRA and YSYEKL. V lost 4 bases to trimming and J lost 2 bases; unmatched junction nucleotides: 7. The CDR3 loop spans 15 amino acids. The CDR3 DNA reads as TGCGCCAGCAGCCGGTTAACAGGGGGACCCTACGAGCAGTACTTC. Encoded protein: CASSRLTGGPYEQYF.

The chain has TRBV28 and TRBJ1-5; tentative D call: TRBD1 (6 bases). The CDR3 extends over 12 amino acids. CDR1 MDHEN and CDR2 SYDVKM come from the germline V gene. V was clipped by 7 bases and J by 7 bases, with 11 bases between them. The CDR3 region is CASKGGPQPQHF. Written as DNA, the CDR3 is TGTGCCAGCAAGGGGGGGCCCCAGCCCCAGCATTTT. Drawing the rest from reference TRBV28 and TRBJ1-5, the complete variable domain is DVKVTQSSRYLVKRTGEKVFLECVQDMDHENMFWYRQDPGLGLRLIYFSYDVKMKEKGDIPEGYSVSREKKERFSLILESASTNQTSMYLCASKGGPQPQHFGDGTRLSIL.

The DNA for the CDR3 is TGTGCCAGCAGCATTACAGGGGTGGATGGCTACACCTTC. Protein sequence: CASSITGVDGYTF. The rearrangement links TRBV5-4 to TRBJ1-2, with TRBD1 matching over 7 bases. Germline V gene data show CDR1 as SGHNT and CDR2 as YYREEE (reference sequence). Trimming took 4 bases from V and 6 from J; bases not matched to a gene: 6. The CDR3 spans 13 residues.

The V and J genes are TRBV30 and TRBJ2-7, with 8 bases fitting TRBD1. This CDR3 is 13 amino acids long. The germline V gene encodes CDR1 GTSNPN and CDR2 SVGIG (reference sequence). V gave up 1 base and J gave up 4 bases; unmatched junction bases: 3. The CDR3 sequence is CAWSGTGRYEQYF. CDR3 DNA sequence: TGTGCCTGGAGTGGGACAGGGAGGTACGAGCAGTACTTC.

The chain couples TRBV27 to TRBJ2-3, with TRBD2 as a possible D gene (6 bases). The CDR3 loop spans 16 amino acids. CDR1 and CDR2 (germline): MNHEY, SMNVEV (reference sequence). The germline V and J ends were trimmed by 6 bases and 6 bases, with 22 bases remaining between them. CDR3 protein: CASRKNPGEHRDTQYF. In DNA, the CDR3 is TGTGCCAGCAGAAAAAACCCGGGAGAGCACAGGGATACGCAGTATTTT.

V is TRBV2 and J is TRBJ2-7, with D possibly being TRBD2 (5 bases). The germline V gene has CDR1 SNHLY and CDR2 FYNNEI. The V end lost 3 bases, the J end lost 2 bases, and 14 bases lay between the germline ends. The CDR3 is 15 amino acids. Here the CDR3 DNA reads TGTGCCAGCAGTGACCCCGGAGGAGGAACCTACGAGCAGTACTTC. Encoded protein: CASSDPGGGTYEQYF.